This T cell receptor beta chain was identified during a study of spatial heterogeneity in lung cancer. The germline V gene encodes CDR1 SGHDT and CDR2 YYEEEE. V dropped 4 bases and J dropped 0 bases, with 8 bases sitting between them. The CDR3 runs 13 residues. The time point was: sample taken at primary tumor resection. No cell sorting; template was whole RNA from tumor, lung tissue or PBMC. Samples were obtained from 70 or so donors, all untreated early-stage non-small cell lung cancer patients. This clonotype was seen ten or more times. This beta chain turned up in a library designed for alpha chains; as an off-target read, its abundance says little. Carried by each TCR cDNA molecule was a unique molecular identifier. TCRdb processed the 5' RACE reads anew with MiXCR; each CDR3 protein has one entry. Here the sample spans about 13,000 distinct CDR3 sequences, around 5% being singletons.

The source is a human donor with early-stage non-small cell lung cancer. The J gene is TRBJ2-7, the V gene TRBV5-6; a possible D gene is TRBD1 (5 bases). Material: lung tumor tissue, obtained at surgery. The CDR3 sequence: CASSTTVSYEQYF. CDR3 coding DNA: TGTGCCAGCAGCACGACAGTCTCCTACGAGCAGTACTTC.